This record concerns one T cell receptor beta chain sequence. These data belong to a study of blood T cell repertoires in COVID-19. Whole-study context: Sites in the United States, Italy and Spain provided acute and convalescent COVID-19 samples.

The CDR3 runs to 14 residues. V was trimmed by 5 bases and J by 0 bases, leaving 10 bases between them. Per the germline V gene, CDR1 is MDHEN and CDR2 is SYDVKM. Original processing methods: Estimated nucleated cell counts came from reference gene primer amplification. Produced via immunoSEQ multiplex PCR; TCRdb's table is partial and in-frame only. The DNA was the basis for D and trimming; V, J and clone size are from that table. The profile shows about 240,000 clones, 87% of them singletons. This rearrangement joins TRBV28 to TRBJ2-5; D possibly corresponds to TRBD1 (5 bases). The clonotype was recovered from a man aged 60 to 69 who had recovered from COVID-19. The sequenced material came from peripheral blood. This chain's CDR3 is CASSLSGYQETQYF. The CDR3 nucleotides are TGTGCCAGCAGTCTCTCAGGGTACCAAGAGACCCAGTACTTC.